The present TCR beta chain was sequenced within a study of shared clonotypes between healthy human individuals. Study results and limitations: Larger estimated richness was generally recorded for naive subsets relative to memory subsets.

TCRdb's table, derived via immunoSEQ multiplex PCR, lists solely in-frame clones and lacks some. The table records about a million clones, 65% to 75% of them present only once. CDR3 length: 15 residues. V was cut by 0 bases and J by 1 base, with 7 bases left in between. Looked up from germline, CDR1 is SGHTA and CDR2 is FQGNSA. Comment on this clone: Its antigen is not known. Other DNA sequences in the same sample also yield this CDR3.

The origin of this receptor is a man between 18 and 35 years old in good health. Sample: memory CD4+ T cells sorted from blood. Specified subset: CD45RA-negative fraction. The V gene is TRBV7-2, the J gene TRBJ2-4; D perhaps matches TRBD2 (6 bases). The CDR3 loop reads CASSLAAGAKNIQYF. DNA of the CDR3: TGTGCCAGCAGCTTAGCGGCGGGGGCCAAAAACATTCAGTACTTC.